The sequence of this T cell receptor beta chain was determined in a study of blood T cells in healthy people across ages. Whole-study results and caveats: Unsorted PBMCs prevented conclusive naive versus antigen-experienced comparison.

In germline, CDR1 is MNHEY, CDR2 SVGEGT. The CDR3 length is 15 residues. For the second PCR, which ran for about 6 to 11 cycles, a sample-barcoded 5' primer and a J-beta primer mix were used. MiXCR, applied by TCRdb to the 5' RACE reads, yields one record per CDR3 protein. In the table there are approximately 780,000 distinct CDR3 sequences, roughly 25% of which are singletons. Remarks on this clonotype: Antigen: not known.

These sequences were also reported in another study, on T cells of mothers and their children. Turning to that study: The authors detected no persistent microchimeric T cell clones.

The source of this sequence is a boy younger than 18 in good health. Material: blood. V gene TRBV6-2 or TRBV6-3 combines with J gene TRBJ2-1; a possible D gene is TRBD1 (6 bases). The closer fit of TRBJ2-7 to the DNA end suggests the J call may be wrong. CDR3 DNA: TGTGCCAGCAGTTACGGGCAGGGGTCCCCCTACGAGCAGTACTTC. Its translation is CASSYGQGSPYEQYF.